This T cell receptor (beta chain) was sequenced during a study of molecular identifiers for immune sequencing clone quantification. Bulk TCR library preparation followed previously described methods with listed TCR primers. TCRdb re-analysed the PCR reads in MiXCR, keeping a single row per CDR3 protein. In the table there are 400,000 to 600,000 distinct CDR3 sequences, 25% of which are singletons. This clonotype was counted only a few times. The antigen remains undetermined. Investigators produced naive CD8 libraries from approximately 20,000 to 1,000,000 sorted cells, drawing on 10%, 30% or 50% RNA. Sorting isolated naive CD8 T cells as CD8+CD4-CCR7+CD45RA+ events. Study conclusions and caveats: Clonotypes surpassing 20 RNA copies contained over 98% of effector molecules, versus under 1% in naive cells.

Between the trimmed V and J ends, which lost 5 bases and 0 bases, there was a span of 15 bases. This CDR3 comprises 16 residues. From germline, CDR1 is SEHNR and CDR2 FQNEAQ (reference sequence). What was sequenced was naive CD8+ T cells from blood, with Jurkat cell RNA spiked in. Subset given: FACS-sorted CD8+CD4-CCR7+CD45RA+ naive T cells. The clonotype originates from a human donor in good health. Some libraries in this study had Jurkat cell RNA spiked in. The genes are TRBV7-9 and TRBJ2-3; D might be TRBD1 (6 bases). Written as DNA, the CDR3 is TGTGCCAGCAGCCTTTGGACAGACACTAGCACAGATACGCAGTATTTT. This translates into CASSLWTDTSTDTQYF.